One and the same sample provided the 6 T cell receptor beta chains below, sequenced in a study of OX40 agonist ivuxolimab in advanced cancers. Profiled with immunoSEQ multiplex PCR; TCRdb holds only in-frame clones, not every one. Of roughly 60,000 clones listed, about four fifths are singletons. Sample: CD4+ or CD8+ T cells sorted from blood, taken in a trial of the OX40 agonist ivuxolimab. These receptors all come from an adult with an advanced solid tumor such as melanoma, head and neck, liver or kidney cancer.

V is TRBV10-3 and J is TRBJ1-2; possibly TRBD1 for D (6 bases). The germline CDR1 and CDR2 sequences are ENHRY and SYGVKD. The CDR3 has 14 residues. V was pared by 3 bases and J by 4 bases, with 12 bases between. In DNA form, the CDR3 reads TGTGCCATCAGTGAAAGCAGGGGAAGCTATGGCTACACCTTC. Its translation is CAISESRGSYGYTF.

This clone came up once. The chain combines TRBV30 with TRBJ2-7, with D perhaps being TRBD1 or TRBD2 (7 bases each). Trimming removed 0 bases from V and 6 bases from J, with 12 bases in between. This CDR3 comprises 13 residues. CDR1 and CDR2 (germline): GTSNPN, SVGIG (reference sequence). CDR3 sequence (DNA): TGTGCCTGGAGTGTAGGCAGGGGGGGCGAGCAGTACTTC. This translates into CAWSVGRGGEQYF. The whole variable domain, filled in from reference TRBV30 and TRBJ2-7, reads SQTIHQWPATLVQPVGSPLSLECTVEGTSNPNLYWYRQAAGRGLQLLFYSVGIGQISSEVPQNLSASRPQDRQFILSSKKLLLSDSGFYLCAWSVGRGGEQYFGPGTRLTVT.

This clone was seen just once. J is TRBJ2-1 and V is TRBV19, with D uncertain. From germline, CDR1 is LNHDA and CDR2 SQIVND (reference sequence). This CDR3 has 11 residues. Trimming took 6 bases from V and 4 from J, leaving 4 bases between them. The CDR3, as DNA: TGTGCCAGTAGACAGTACAATGAGCAGTTCTTC. Translated: CASRQYNEQFF. Full variable domain (remainder filled in from reference TRBV19 and TRBJ2-1): DGGITQSPKYLFRKEGQNVTLSCEQNLNHDAMYWYRQDPGQGLRLIYYSQIVNDFQKGDIAEGYSVSREKKESFPLTVTSAQKNPTAFYLCASRQYNEQFFGPGTRLTVL.

This chain uses TRBV19 with TRBJ1-5; D remains ambiguous. The CDR3 spans 15 residues. Deletions cut 4 bases from V and 6 bases from J, with 16 bases between. CDR1 is LNHDA and CDR2 is SQIVND in the germline V gene (reference sequence). DNA of the CDR3: TGTGCCAGTAGTAGACCCACCGTCAGAGGTCAGCCCCAGCATTTT. Protein product: CASSRPTVRGQPQHF.

This rearrangement joins TRBV6-1 to TRBJ2-2; 8 nucleotides align to TRBD2. Germline V gives CDR1 MNHNS, CDR2 SASEGT. This CDR3 comprises 16 residues. V lost 1 base and J lost 7; bases outside the gene matches: 8. The CDR3 bases are TGTGCCAGCAGTGAAGGTTGGAGCGGGAGAAGCGGGGAGCTGTTTTTT. This sequence encodes CASSEGWSGRSGELFF.

The chain is built from TRBV19 and TRBJ1-1; D gene uncertain. The V gene's germline CDR1 is LNHDA and CDR2 SQIVND (reference sequence). This CDR3 contains 14 residues. V lost 7 bases to trimming and J lost 4 bases, with 16 bases between them. The CDR3, as DNA: TGTGCCAGTAAATCGGGTGGGGAAGGCACTGAAGCTTTCTTT. It translates to CASKSGGEGTEAFF.